The 18 T cell receptor beta chains in this list originate from one sample, sequenced in a study of vaccination effects on CD4 cells after COVID-19. What these receptors recognize is not known. Antigen-specific CD4+ T cells were expanded (with viral peptide pools) by the ViraFEST assay ahead of sequencing. Isolating CD4+ T cells followed 9 to 10 days of culture. Everyone in the study got two shots of either the BNT162b2 or mRNA-1273 vaccine. Profiled with immunoSEQ multiplex PCR; TCRdb holds only in-frame clones, not every one. Of over 25,000 clones in the sample, 75% to 90% were seen once. The source was CD4+ T cells from PBMCs cultured with SARS-CoV-2 spike peptides, collected after COVID-19 vaccination. Receptor source: a human donor who received a COVID-19 vaccine. Some clones in this sample may be carry-over from other donors' samples.

J is TRBJ1-3 and V is TRBV28; perhaps TRBD1 as D (5 bases). CDR3 size: 13 residues. The V and J ends lost 6 bases and 5 bases respectively, with 11 bases between them. From germline, CDR1 is MDHEN and CDR2 SYDVKM. CDR3 protein: CASSPGGRNTIYF. CDR3 in DNA: TGTGCCAGCAGCCCGGGGGGTAGAAACACCATATATTTT.

V is TRBV30 and J is TRBJ2-7; TRBD1 agrees at 8 bases. Germline loops: CDR1 GTSNPN, CDR2 SVGIG (reference sequence). With V trimmed by 2 bases and J by 5 bases, 5 bases remained unmatched. This CDR3 has 13 amino acids. The CDR3 sequence: CAWSRQGFDEQYV. CDR3 bases: TGTGCCTGGAGTAGACAGGGGTTCGACGAGCAGTACGTC.

This clone has just one count. The genes are TRBV24-1 and TRBJ2-2; maybe TRBD2 (5 bases). CDR1 KGHDR and CDR2 SFDVKD come from the germline V gene. This CDR3 is built from 16 residues. Trimming stripped 1 base from V and 4 bases from J, with 12 bases between. Here the CDR3 reads CATSDFGRGPTGELFF. The CDR3 nucleotides are TGTGCCACCAGTGATTTTGGTCGGGGTCCCACCGGGGAGCTGTTTTTT.

The rearrangement joins TRBV29-1 to TRBJ1-4; D remains ambiguous. CDR1 SQVTM and CDR2 ANQGSEA come from the germline V gene. The V end was cut by 6 bases, the J end by 8 bases, with 16 bases between. The length of the CDR3 is 13 residues. The CDR3 loop reads CSVKDGGGEKLFF. The CDR3 DNA is TGCAGCGTAAAGGACGGAGGCGGAGAAAAACTGTTTTTT.

V gene TRBV28 combines with J gene TRBJ2-5; TRBD2 agrees at 10 bases. The CDR3 has 16 amino acids. The junction had 6 bases not matched to a gene; V was cut back by 5 bases and J by 0 bases. The germline CDR1 and CDR2 sequences are MDHEN and SYDVKM. CDR3 sequence reads: CASSHTSGKDQETQYF. In DNA, the CDR3 is TGTGCCAGCAGTCACACTAGCGGGAAAGACCAAGAGACCCAGTACTTC.

This clone showed up just once. The chain has TRBV28 and TRBJ2-1, with D maybe TRBD1 (6 bases). The CDR3 is 13 amino acids. V lost 4 bases to trimming and J lost 7 bases, with 11 bases between them. CDR1 and CDR2 (germline): MDHEN, SYDVKM. The CDR3 loop reads CASSSYRANEQFF. The CDR3 bases are TGTGCCAGCAGTTCCTACAGGGCGAATGAGCAGTTCTTC.

V gene TRBV24-1 combines with J gene TRBJ1-2, with TRBD1 matching over 7 bases. J gave up 8 bases and V 3 bases, and 8 bases lay outside the gene matches. In germline, CDR1 is KGHDR, CDR2 SFDVKD. This CDR3 is built from 14 residues. The CDR3 here is CATSDRETGQGYTF. The CDR3 region has the DNA TGTGCCACCAGTGATAGGGAGACAGGGCAGGGCTACACCTTC.

The chain uses TRBV6-6 and TRBJ2-2, with 8 bases aligning to TRBD2. Trimming cost V 5 bases and J 6 bases; bases outside gene matches: 8. Germline CDR1 MNHNY, CDR2 SVGAGI (reference sequence). CDR3 length: 15 amino acids. The CDR3 loop reads CASSLRGGRAGELFF. DNA of the CDR3: TGTGCCAGCAGTCTACGGGGGGGAAGGGCCGGGGAGCTGTTTTTT.

The chain joins TRBV2 to TRBJ1-2; no reliable D call. The CDR3 length is 14 residues. The V end lost 1 base, the J end lost 0 bases, and 6 bases lay between the germline ends. Germline V gene sequence: CDR1 SNHLY, CDR2 FYNNEI. The DNA for the CDR3 is TGTGCCAGCAGTGAAGGAGGGACTAACTATGGCTACACCTTC. Translated, it gives CASSEGGTNYGYTF. Based on the CDR3 plus reference TRBV2 and TRBJ1-2, the full variable domain is EPEVTQTPSHQVTQMGQEVILRCVPISNHLYFYWYRQILGQKVEFLVSFYNNEISEKSEIFDDQFSVERPDGSNFTLKIRSTKLEDSAMYFCASSEGGTNYGYTFGSGTRLTVV.

CDR3 DNA sequence: TGCGCCAGCAGCCAATATTATACTGGCAGGGGGAACTATGGCTACACCTTC. Translation: CASSQYYTGRGNYGYTF. The chain combines TRBV4-3 with TRBJ1-2, with 7 positions matching TRBD1. Germline V gene data show CDR1 as LGHNA and CDR2 as YSLEER. This CDR3 contains 17 residues. V gave up 2 bases and J gave up 2 bases; unmatched junction bases: 11.

The rearrangement joins TRBV10-3 to TRBJ2-7; D is unclear. Per germline, CDR1 ENHRY and CDR2 SYGVKD. V gave up 0 bases and J gave up 4 bases, with 10 bases separating them. The CDR3 runs to 14 residues. The DNA for the CDR3 is TGTGCCATCAGTGAGTCCCGAGGATTTTACGAGCAGTACGTC. It is translated as CAISESRGFYEQYV.

The chain has TRBV28 and TRBJ1-2, with D uncertain. Germline-derived CDR1 and CDR2 are MDHEN and SYDVKM. The CDR3 has 10 amino acids. V lost 10 bases, J lost 10 bases, and 13 bases lay in between. This CDR3 reads CATLRRDYTF. The CDR3 nucleotides read TGTGCCACCCTTAGACGTGACTACACCTTC.

Relative to its sample, this clone is medium-sized. In DNA form, the CDR3 reads TGTGCCAGCAGCCGGGACAGTGGAAACACCATATATTTT. Its protein is CASSRDSGNTIYF. This chain joins TRBV9 and TRBJ1-3; 7 bases fit TRBD1. V gave up 4 bases and J gave up 3 bases; unmatched junction bases: 1. The germline V gene encodes CDR1 SGDLS and CDR2 YYNGEE. The CDR3 runs 13 residues.

This clone was seen a handful of times. The chain recombines TRBV6-1 with TRBJ1-5; unclear D gene. Looked up from germline, CDR1 is MNHNS and CDR2 is SASEGT. The V gene lost 1 base and the J gene lost 0 bases, with 7 bases spanning the gap. The CDR3 loop spans 15 amino acids. The chain's CDR3 is CASSEGGISNQPQHF. CDR3 coding DNA: TGTGCCAGCAGTGAAGGAGGGATTAGCAATCAGCCCCAGCATTTT.

The chain employs TRBV5-6 and TRBJ2-3, with 10 positions matching TRBD2. This CDR3 contains 17 residues. The germline CDR1 and CDR2 sequences are SGHDT and YYEEEE. The V gene end was trimmed by 3 bases and the J gene end by 2 bases; junction bases not matched to a gene: 9. The DNA for the CDR3 is TGTGCCAGCAGCTACATAGCGGGGGGCCGCGTCACAGATACGCAGTATTTT. Translated: CASSYIAGGRVTDTQYF.

The chain combines TRBV5-1 with TRBJ2-2; D gene ambiguous. CDR1 SGHRS and CDR2 YFSETQ come from the germline V gene. V was trimmed by 4 bases and J by 5 bases, leaving 15 bases between them. CDR3 length: 15 amino acids. The CDR3 spells CASSHGPPMTGELFF. The CDR3 region has the DNA TGCGCCAGCAGCCACGGACCCCCTATGACCGGGGAGCTGTTTTTT. The variable domain in full, with the rest retrieved from reference TRBV5-1 and TRBJ2-2, is KAGVTQTPRYLIKTRGQQVTLSCSPISGHRSVSWYQQTPGQGLQFLFEYFSETQRNKGNFPGRFSGRQFSNSRSEMNVSTLELGDSALYLCASSHGPPMTGELFFGEGSRLTVL.

The chain uses TRBV5-1 and TRBJ1-4; D uncertain. Germline values: CDR1 SGHRS, CDR2 YFSETQ. This CDR3 spans 15 amino acids. Trimming pared 0 bases from V and 3 bases from J, leaving 9 bases between. CDR3 protein: CASSLATGANEKLFF. The CDR3 DNA reads TGCGCCAGCAGCTTGGCGACGGGTGCTAATGAAAAACTGTTTTTT. Full variable domain (rest looked up from reference TRBV5-1 and TRBJ1-4): KAGVTQTPRYLIKTRGQQVTLSCSPISGHRSVSWYQQTPGQGLQFLFEYFSETQRNKGNFPGRFSGRQFSNSRSEMNVSTLELGDSALYLCASSLATGANEKLFFGSGTQLSVL.

The gene calls are TRBV5-4 and TRBJ1-2; 9 nucleotides line up with TRBD1. Germline CDR1 reads SGHNT; CDR2 reads YYREEE (reference sequence). V was clipped by 3 bases and J by 1 base; unmatched bases: 4. The CDR3 loop spans 15 amino acids. CDR3 sequence reads: CASSYQTGGNYGYTF. CDR3 DNA sequence: TGTGCCAGCAGCTACCAGACAGGGGGTAACTATGGCTACACCTTC.